This TCR beta chain was profiled in a study of cytomegalovirus exposure and HLA in healthy donors. The PCR ran on 60 Vbeta and 13 Jbeta primers. The data were produced by immunoSEQ multiplex PCR, yet TCRdb's version contains in-frame clones alone and is incomplete. This repertoire shows roughly 160,000 clones, almost 75% found once; its top ten account for 5% to 6.5%. This clone was counted a few times. This CDR3 has 16 amino acids. The V gene's germline CDR1 is LGHNA and CDR2 YSLEER. V lost 0 bases and J lost 3; bases outside the gene matches: 1. Input material: PBMCs. The receptor's source is a woman between 18 and 29 years old in good health and CMV-seropositive. J is TRBJ2-3 and V is TRBV4-3; 12 nucleotides align to TRBD2. CDR3 bases: TGCGCCAGCAGCCAAGATCTAGCGGGGGGGACAGATACGCAGTATTTT. Translated, it gives CASSQDLAGGTDTQYF.